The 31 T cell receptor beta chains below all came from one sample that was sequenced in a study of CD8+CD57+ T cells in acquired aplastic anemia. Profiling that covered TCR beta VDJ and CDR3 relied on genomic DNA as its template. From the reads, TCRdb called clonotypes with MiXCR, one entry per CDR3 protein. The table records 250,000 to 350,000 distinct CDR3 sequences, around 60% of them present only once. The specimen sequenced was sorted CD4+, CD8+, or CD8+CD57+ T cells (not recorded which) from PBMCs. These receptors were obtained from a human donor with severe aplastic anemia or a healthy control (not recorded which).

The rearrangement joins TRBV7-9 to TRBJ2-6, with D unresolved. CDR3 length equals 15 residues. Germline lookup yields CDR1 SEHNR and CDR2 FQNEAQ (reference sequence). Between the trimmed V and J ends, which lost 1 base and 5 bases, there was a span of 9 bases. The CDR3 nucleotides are TGTGCCAGCAGCTTAGACCTCTTGTGGGCCAACGTCCTGACTTTC. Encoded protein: CASSLDLLWANVLTF.

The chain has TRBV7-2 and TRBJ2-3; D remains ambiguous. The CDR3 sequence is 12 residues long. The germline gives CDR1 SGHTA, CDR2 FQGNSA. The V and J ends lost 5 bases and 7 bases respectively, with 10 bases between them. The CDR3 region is CASSPLVNTQYF. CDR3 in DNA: TGTGCCAGCAGCCCTCTTGTGAATACGCAGTATTTT.

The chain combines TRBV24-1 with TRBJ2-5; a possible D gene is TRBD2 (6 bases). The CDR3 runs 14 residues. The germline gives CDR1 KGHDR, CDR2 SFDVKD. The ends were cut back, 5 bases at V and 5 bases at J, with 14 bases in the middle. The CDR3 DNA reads TGTGCCACCAGTGCTGGGGGGACCTTGGAGACCCAGTACTTC. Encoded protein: CATSAGGTLETQYF.

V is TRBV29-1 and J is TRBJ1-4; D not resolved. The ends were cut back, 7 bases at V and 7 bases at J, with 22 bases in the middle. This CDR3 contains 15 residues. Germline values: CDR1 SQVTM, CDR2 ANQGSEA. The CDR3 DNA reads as TGCAGCGCTTACAATCCAGGTTCTGCGGGTGAAAAACTGTTTTTT. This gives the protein CSAYNPGSAGEKLFF.

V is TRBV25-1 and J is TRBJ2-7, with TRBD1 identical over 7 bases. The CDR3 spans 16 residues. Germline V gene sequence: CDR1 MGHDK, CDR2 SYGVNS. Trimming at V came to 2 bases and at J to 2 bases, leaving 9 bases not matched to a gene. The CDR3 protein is CASSEAYRDRTYEQYF. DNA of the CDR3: TGTGCCAGCAGTGAAGCTTACCGGGACAGAACCTACGAGCAGTACTTC.

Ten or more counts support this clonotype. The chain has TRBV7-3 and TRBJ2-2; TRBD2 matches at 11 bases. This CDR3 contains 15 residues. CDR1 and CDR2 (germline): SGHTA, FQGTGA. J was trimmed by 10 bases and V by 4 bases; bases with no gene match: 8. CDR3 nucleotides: TGTGCCAGCAGCTCTTTAGCGGGGGGGCCCCAGGAGCTGTTTTTT. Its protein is CASSSLAGGPQELFF.

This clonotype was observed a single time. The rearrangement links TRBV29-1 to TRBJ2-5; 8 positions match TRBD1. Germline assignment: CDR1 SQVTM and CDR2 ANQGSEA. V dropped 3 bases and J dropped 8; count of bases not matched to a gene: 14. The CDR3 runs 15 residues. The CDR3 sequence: CSVEADRGRTQTQYF. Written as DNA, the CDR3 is TGCAGCGTTGAGGCCGACAGGGGCCGCACGCAAACCCAGTACTTC.

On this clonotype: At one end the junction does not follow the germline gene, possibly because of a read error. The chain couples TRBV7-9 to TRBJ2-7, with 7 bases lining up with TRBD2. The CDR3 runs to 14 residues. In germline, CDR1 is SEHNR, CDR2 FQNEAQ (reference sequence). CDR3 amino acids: CASSLAGGTYDQYF. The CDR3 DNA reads TGTGCCAGCAGCTTAGCGGGAGGGACCTACGATCAGTACTTC.

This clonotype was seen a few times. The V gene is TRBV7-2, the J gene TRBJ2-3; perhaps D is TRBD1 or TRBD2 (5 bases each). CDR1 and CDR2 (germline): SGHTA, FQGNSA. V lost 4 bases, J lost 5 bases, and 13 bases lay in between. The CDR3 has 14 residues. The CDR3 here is CASSSRVRGDTQYF. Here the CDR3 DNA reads TGTGCCAGCAGCTCCAGGGTCCGGGGAGATACGCAGTATTTT.

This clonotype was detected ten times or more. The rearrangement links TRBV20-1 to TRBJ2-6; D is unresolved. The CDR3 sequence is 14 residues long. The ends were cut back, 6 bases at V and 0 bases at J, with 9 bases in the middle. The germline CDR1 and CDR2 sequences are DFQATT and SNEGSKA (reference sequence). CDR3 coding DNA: TGCAGTGCCAGTGAGAGCTCTGGGGCCAACGTCCTGACTTTC. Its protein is CSASESSGANVLTF.

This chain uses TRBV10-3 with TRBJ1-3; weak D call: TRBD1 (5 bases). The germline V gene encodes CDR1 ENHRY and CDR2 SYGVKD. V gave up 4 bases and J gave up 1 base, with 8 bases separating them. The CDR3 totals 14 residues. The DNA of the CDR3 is TGTGCCATCAGTGGGGACGGGTCTGGAAACACCATATATTTT. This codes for CAISGDGSGNTIYF.

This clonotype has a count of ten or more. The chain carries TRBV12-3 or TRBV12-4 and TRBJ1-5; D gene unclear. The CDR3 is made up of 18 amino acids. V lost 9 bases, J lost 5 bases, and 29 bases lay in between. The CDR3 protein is CASANGRFEDLRDQPQHF. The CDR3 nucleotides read TGTGCCAGTGCCAATGGCAGGTTCGAAGACCTACGGGATCAGCCCCAGCATTTT.

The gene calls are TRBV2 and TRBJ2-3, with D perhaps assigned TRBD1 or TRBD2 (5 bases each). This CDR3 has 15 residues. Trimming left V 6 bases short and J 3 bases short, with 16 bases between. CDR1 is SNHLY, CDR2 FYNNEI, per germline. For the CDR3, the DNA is TGTGCCAGCAGGTTCAGAGGGGTACGAACAGATACGCAGTATTTT. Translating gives CASRFRGVRTDTQYF.

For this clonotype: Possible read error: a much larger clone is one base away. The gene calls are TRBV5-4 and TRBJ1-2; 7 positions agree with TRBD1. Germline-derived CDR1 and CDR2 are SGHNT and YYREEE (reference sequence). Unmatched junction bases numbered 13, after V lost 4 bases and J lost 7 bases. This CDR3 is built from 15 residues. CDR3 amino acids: CASSPGTDKICGYTF. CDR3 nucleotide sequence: TGTGCCAGCAGCCCCGGGACAGACAAGATTTGTGGCTACACCTTC.

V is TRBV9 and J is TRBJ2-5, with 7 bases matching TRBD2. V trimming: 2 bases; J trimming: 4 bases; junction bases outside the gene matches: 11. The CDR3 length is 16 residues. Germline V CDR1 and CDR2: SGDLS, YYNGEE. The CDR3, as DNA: TGTGCCAGCAGCGTCTCTGCCAGTGGCGGGAGAGAGACCCAGTACTTC. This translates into CASSVSASGGRETQYF.

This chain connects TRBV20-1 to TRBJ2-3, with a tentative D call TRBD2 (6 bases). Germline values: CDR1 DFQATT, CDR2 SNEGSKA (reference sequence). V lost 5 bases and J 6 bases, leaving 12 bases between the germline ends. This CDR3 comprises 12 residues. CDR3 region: CSAWGDGDTQYF. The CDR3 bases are TGCAGTGCTTGGGGGGACGGCGATACGCAGTATTTT.

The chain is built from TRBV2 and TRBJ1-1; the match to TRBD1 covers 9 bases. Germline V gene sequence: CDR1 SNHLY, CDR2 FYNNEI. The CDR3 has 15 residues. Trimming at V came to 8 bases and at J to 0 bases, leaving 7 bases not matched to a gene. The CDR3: CASRGQGLMNTEAFF. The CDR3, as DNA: TGTGCCAGCCGTGGACAGGGGCTGATGAACACTGAAGCTTTCTTT.

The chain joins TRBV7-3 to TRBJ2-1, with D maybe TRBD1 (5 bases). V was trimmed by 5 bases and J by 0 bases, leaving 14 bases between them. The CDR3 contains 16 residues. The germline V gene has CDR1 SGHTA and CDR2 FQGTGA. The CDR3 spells CASSKQETLSYNEQFF. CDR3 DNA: TGTGCCAGCAGCAAACAGGAGACTCTCTCCTACAATGAGCAGTTCTTC.

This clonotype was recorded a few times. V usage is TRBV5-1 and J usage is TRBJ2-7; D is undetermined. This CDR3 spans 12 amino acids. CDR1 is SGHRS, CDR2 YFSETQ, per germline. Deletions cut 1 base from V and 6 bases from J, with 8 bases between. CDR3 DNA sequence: TGCGCCAGCAGCTTGTCTGGTAGCGAGCAGTACTTC. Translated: CASSLSGSEQYF.

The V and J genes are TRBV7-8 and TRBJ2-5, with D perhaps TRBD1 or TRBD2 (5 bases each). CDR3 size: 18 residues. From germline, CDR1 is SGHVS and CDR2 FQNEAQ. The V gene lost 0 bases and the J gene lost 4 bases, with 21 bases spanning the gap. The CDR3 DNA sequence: TGTGCCAGCAGCTTAGCGCTAAGCTTACGAGGGGAAGGAGAGACCCAGTACTTC. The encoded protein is CASSLALSLRGEGETQYF.

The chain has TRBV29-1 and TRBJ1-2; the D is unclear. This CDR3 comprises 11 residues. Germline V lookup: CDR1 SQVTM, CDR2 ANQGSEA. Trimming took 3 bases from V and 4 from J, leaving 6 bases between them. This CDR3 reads CSVDRSYGYTF. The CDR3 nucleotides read TGCAGCGTTGATAGGTCCTATGGCTACACCTTC.

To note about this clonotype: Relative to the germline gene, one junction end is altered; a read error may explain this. The CDR3 sequence: CASSLGGGAGYERYF. The CDR3 bases are TGTGCCAGCAGCTTAGGCGGGGGGGCCGGGTACGAGCGGTACTTC. This chain links TRBV7-9 with TRBJ2-7, with 9 bases aligning to TRBD2. The germline CDR1 and CDR2 sequences are SEHNR and FQNEAQ (reference sequence). The CDR3 is 15 amino acids.

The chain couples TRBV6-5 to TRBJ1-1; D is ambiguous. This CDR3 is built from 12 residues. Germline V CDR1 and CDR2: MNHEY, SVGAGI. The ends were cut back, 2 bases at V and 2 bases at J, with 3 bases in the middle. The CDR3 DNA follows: TGTGCCAGCAGTTACGACAACACTGAAGCTTTCTTT. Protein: CASSYDNTEAFF.

CDR3 DNA sequence: TGTGCCAGCAGTCGTGGCTCCGGCGGGACTGAAGCTTTCTTT. This codes for CASSRGSGGTEAFF. The chain couples TRBV7-9 to TRBJ1-1, with unresolved D. The CDR3 spans 14 residues. V was cut by 6 bases and J by 5 bases, with 16 bases left in between. Germline assignment: CDR1 SEHNR and CDR2 FQNEAQ (reference sequence).

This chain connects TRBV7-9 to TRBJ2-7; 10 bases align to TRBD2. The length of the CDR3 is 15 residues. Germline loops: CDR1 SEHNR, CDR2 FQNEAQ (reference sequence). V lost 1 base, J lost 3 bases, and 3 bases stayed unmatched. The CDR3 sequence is CASSLGTSGIYEQYF. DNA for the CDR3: TGTGCCAGCAGCTTAGGGACTAGCGGAATCTACGAGCAGTACTTC.

This chain's CDR3 is CASSPGEGRPYGYTF. The DNA of the CDR3 is TGTGCCAGCAGCCCCGGGGAGGGGCGCCCCTATGGCTACACCTTC. The chain combines TRBV9 with TRBJ1-2; a weak D match, TRBD1 (5 bases). The CDR3 extends over 15 amino acids. V lost 4 bases, J lost 4 bases, and 17 bases lay in between. Germline V gene sequence: CDR1 SGDLS, CDR2 YYNGEE. Full variable domain (rest looked up from reference TRBV9 and TRBJ1-2): DSGVTQTPKHLITATGQRVTLRCSPRSGDLSVYWYQQSLDQGLQFLIQYYNGEERAKGNILERFSAQQFPDLHSELNLSSLELGDSALYFCASSPGEGRPYGYTFGSGTRLTVV.

CDR3 in amino acids: CASSLAGLKETQYF. The CDR3 DNA follows: TGTGCCAGCAGCTTAGCAGGTCTAAAAGAGACCCAGTACTTC. The chain couples TRBV7-2 to TRBJ2-5; D is ambiguous. Germline-derived CDR1 and CDR2 are SGHTA and FQGNSA. The CDR3 loop spans 14 amino acids. V was shortened by 0 bases and J by 3 bases, with 8 bases between the two germline ends.

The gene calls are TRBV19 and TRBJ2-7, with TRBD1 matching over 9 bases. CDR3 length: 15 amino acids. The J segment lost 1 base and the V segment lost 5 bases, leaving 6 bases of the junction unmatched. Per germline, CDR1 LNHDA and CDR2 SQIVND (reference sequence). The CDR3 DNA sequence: TGTGCCAGTAGTCAAACAGGGGGCAAATCCTACGAGCAGTACTTC. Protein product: CASSQTGGKSYEQYF.

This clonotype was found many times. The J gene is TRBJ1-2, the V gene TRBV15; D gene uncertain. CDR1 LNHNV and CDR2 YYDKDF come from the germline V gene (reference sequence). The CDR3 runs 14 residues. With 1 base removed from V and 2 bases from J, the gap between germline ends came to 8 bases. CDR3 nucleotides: TGTGCCACCAGCAGAGTCCCCGTCAACTATGGCTACACCTTC. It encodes CATSRVPVNYGYTF.

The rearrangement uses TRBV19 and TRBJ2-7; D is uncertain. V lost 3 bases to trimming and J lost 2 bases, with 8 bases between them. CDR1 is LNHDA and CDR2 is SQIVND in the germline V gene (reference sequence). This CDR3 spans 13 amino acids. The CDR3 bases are TGTGCCAGTAGTATCGACGGTACCTACGAGCAGTACTTC. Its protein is CASSIDGTYEQYF.

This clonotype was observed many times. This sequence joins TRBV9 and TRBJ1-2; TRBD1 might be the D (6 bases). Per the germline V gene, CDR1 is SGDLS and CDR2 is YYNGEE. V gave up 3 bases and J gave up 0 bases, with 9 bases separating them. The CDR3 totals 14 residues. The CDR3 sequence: CASSADSPNYGYTF. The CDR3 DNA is TGTGCCAGCAGCGCGGACAGTCCTAACTATGGCTACACCTTC.